The next 29 T cell receptor beta chains were all read from a single sample in a study of cytomegalovirus exposure and HLA in healthy donors. PCR primers comprised 60 Vbeta and 13 Jbeta primers. Sequencing used immunoSEQ multiplex PCR; TCRdb keeps in-frame clones, though not all of them. This sample has 95,000 to 150,000 clones; less than 65% occur once, and the top ten carry more than 8%. The sequenced material came from PBMCs. These receptors were obtained from a man aged 35 to 55 in good health and CMV-seropositive.

In this sample, this clone turned up a few times. The chain employs TRBV6-5 and TRBJ1-5; D is ambiguous. CDR1 and CDR2 (germline): MNHEY, SVGAGI. CDR3 length: 13 amino acids. V lost 0 bases and J 7 bases, leaving 7 bases between the germline ends. The CDR3 is CASSYSWRQPQHF. The CDR3 bases are TGTGCCAGCAGTTACTCGTGGCGGCAGCCCCAGCATTTT.

The chain is built from TRBV7-9 and TRBJ1-2; TRBD1 is a possible D gene (6 bases). There are 15 residues in the CDR3. V shed 4 bases and J shed 8 bases, with 20 bases lying between them. Looked up from germline, CDR1 is SEHNR and CDR2 is FQNEAQ (reference sequence). The DNA for the CDR3 is TGTGCCAGCAGCTCGGACAGAGGGCGTCAGAGGGGCTACACCTTC. Translation gives CASSSDRGRQRGYTF.

V and J are TRBV27 and TRBJ1-2, with 7 bases aligning to TRBD1. V shed 5 bases, J shed 4 bases, and the junction held 4 bases outside the gene matches. This CDR3 region has 13 residues. CDR1 and CDR2 (germline): MNHEY, SMNVEV (reference sequence). The CDR3 bases are TGTGCCAGCAGTACAGGGGCCACCTATGGCTACACCTTC. This encodes CASSTGATYGYTF.

The chain uses TRBV7-2 and TRBJ2-3; TRBD2 matches at 10 bases. The CDR3 extends over 18 amino acids. J gave up 4 bases and V 2 bases, and 12 bases lay outside the gene matches. Germline-derived CDR1 and CDR2 are SGHTA and FQGNSA. Here the CDR3 reads CASSLLGGGLAGADTQYF. CDR3 nucleotides: TGTGCCAGCAGCTTATTGGGTGGAGGGCTAGCGGGAGCAGATACGCAGTATTTT.

This clone appeared a few times. The J gene is TRBJ2-5, the V gene TRBV10-3, with 8 bases matching TRBD2. The CDR3 sequence is 15 residues long. Germline V gene data show CDR1 as ENHRY and CDR2 as SYGVKD. V lost 4 bases to trimming and J lost 2 bases; unmatched junction nucleotides: 6. This CDR3 is CAISARTSPQETQYF. DNA for the CDR3: TGTGCCATCAGTGCTCGGACTAGCCCACAAGAGACCCAGTACTTC.

V and J are TRBV7-3 and TRBJ1-1, with TRBD1 matching 8 bases. The CDR3 is made up of 14 amino acids. After removal of 6 bases from V and 1 base from J, the junction contained 4 bases not matched to a gene. CDR1 SGHTA and CDR2 FQGTGA come from the germline V gene. Here the CDR3 reads CASRAGQGNTEAFF. CDR3 nucleotides: TGTGCCAGCAGGGCCGGACAGGGGAACACTGAAGCTTTCTTT. The full variable domain, in which reference TRBV7-3 and TRBJ1-1 provide the parts outside the CDR3, is GAGVSQTPSNKVTEKGKYVELRCDPISGHTALYWYRQSLGQGPEFLIYFQGTGAADDSGLPNDRFFAVRPEGSVSTLKIQRTERGDSAVYLCASRAGQGNTEAFFGQGTRLTVV.

The table lists this clone with a count of one. V is TRBV9 and J is TRBJ2-2; TRBD2 matches 14 bases. The V and J ends lost 3 bases and 1 base, in that order; junction bases with no gene match: 11. From germline, CDR1 is SGDLS and CDR2 YYNGEE. The CDR3 covers 20 residues. CDR3 bases: TGTGCCAGCAGCGCCCGCACGGGACTAGCGGGGGCCGTGAACACCGGGGAGCTGTTTTTT. Translated: CASSARTGLAGAVNTGELFF.

This clone was counted a few times. The chain couples TRBV9 to TRBJ1-4, with D maybe TRBD1 (5 bases). V gave up 3 bases and J gave up 7 bases, with 19 bases separating them. This CDR3 is 16 amino acids long. Germline V lookup: CDR1 SGDLS, CDR2 YYNGEE. The CDR3 region is CASSATFLLGGEKLFF. CDR3 coding DNA: TGTGCCAGCAGCGCAACCTTCTTACTGGGGGGTGAAAAACTGTTTTTT.

The chain is built from TRBV5-1 and TRBJ2-7, with D perhaps matching TRBD1 (7 bases). The CDR3 runs 16 residues. The germline CDR1 and CDR2 sequences are SGHRS and YFSETQ. V lost 4 bases and J 5 bases, leaving 22 bases between the germline ends. CDR3 nucleotide sequence: TGCGCCAGCAGCCGAAACGGGGGACAGCCCATCGACGAGCAGTACTTC. Encoded protein: CASSRNGGQPIDEQYF.

Notes on this clone: One end of the junction fails to match germline, which may point to a read error. The chain has TRBV7-8 and TRBJ1-2, with no clear D. Germline values: CDR1 SGHVS, CDR2 FQNEAQ. CDR3 length: 14 amino acids. CDR3 protein: CAGSLDGGIYGYTF. For the CDR3, the DNA is TGTGCCGGCAGCTTAGACGGCGGGATCTATGGCTACACCTTC. Drawing the rest from reference TRBV7-8 and TRBJ1-2, the complete variable domain is GAGVSQSPRYKVAKRGQDVALRCDPISGHVSLFWYQQALGQGPEFLTYFQNEAQLDKSGLPSDRFFAERPEGSVSTLKIQRTQQEDSAVYLCAGSLDGGIYGYTFGSGTRLTVV.

The J gene is TRBJ1-4, the V gene TRBV5-8; D remains unclear. Per the germline V gene, CDR1 is SGHTS and CDR2 is YDEGEE. V was cut by 0 bases and J by 6 bases, with 15 bases left in between. The CDR3 is made up of 16 amino acids. The CDR3 sequence is CASSLVLFYRDEKLFF. The CDR3 bases are TGTGCCAGCAGCTTGGTTTTATTTTATCGGGATGAAAAACTGTTTTTT. Using reference TRBV5-8 and TRBJ1-4 for the parts outside the CDR3, the full variable domain is EAGVTQSPTHLIKTRGQQATLRCSPISGHTSVYWYQQALGLGLQFLLWYDEGEERNRGNFPPRFSGRQFPNYSSELNVNALELEDSALYLCASSLVLFYRDEKLFFGSGTQLSVL.

In this sample, this clone turned up a few times. CDR3 nucleotide sequence: TGTGCCAGCAGTTCGGCCTCCGGTGGGCGATTCTCTGGAAACACCATATATTTT. Translated, it gives CASSSASGGRFSGNTIYF. V is TRBV2 and J is TRBJ1-3; no definite D call. With 5 bases removed from V and 0 bases from J, the gap between germline ends came to 20 bases. The length of the CDR3 is 18 residues. Germline assignment: CDR1 SNHLY and CDR2 FYNNEI. Complete variable domain (other parts from reference TRBV2 and TRBJ1-3): EPEVTQTPSHQVTQMGQEVILRCVPISNHLYFYWYRQILGQKVEFLVSFYNNEISEKSEIFDDQFSVERPDGSNFTLKIRSTKLEDSAMYFCASSSASGGRFSGNTIYFGEGSWLTVV.

The table lists this clone with a few counts. This chain uses TRBV2 with TRBJ2-7; possible D gene TRBD1, 6 bases. The V end was cut by 5 bases, the J end by 4 bases, with 12 bases between. The CDR3 is 13 amino acids. Looked up from germline, CDR1 is SNHLY and CDR2 is FYNNEI. The CDR3 DNA reads TGTGCCAGCAGTACCTCACAGGGATACGAGCAGTACTTC. Amino acids: CASSTSQGYEQYF. Full variable domain (remainder filled in from reference TRBV2 and TRBJ2-7): EPEVTQTPSHQVTQMGQEVILRCVPISNHLYFYWYRQILGQKVEFLVSFYNNEISEKSEIFDDQFSVERPDGSNFTLKIRSTKLEDSAMYFCASSTSQGYEQYFGPGTRLTVT.

The chain couples TRBV27 to TRBJ2-4; 7 nucleotides match TRBD2. The CDR3 spans 13 residues. The trim removed 3 bases at V and 9 bases at J, leaving 5 bases unmatched. CDR1 MNHEY and CDR2 SMNVEV come from the germline V gene (reference sequence). This CDR3 is CASSFGEGLIQYF. The CDR3, as DNA: TGTGCCAGCAGTTTTGGGGAGGGTCTCATTCAGTACTTC.

Only a few counts were recorded for this clone. The V gene is TRBV27, the J gene TRBJ2-2; D is unresolved. From germline, CDR1 is MNHEY and CDR2 SMNVEV (reference sequence). Trimming cost V 2 bases and J 0 bases, with 4 bases left between them. CDR3 size: 14 residues. In DNA form, the CDR3 reads TGTGCCAGCAGTTTAGCGGCGAACACCGGGGAGCTGTTTTTT. Amino acid sequence: CASSLAANTGELFF.

There are a few counts of this clone. The chain carries TRBV6-4 and TRBJ2-3; TRBD1 might be the D (6 bases). Germline CDR1 is MRHNA and CDR2 is SNTAGT. With 6 bases removed from V and 6 bases from J, the gap between germline ends came to 16 bases. The CDR3 has 14 residues. CDR3 sequence (DNA): TGTGCCAGCAGAGATTTAGGGGGTTCGGATACGCAGTATTTT. Amino acid sequence: CASRDLGGSDTQYF.

Worth noting for this clone: Sequence at one end of the junction differs from germline and may be a read error. The sample carries other DNA sequences with the same CDR3. The chain couples TRBV13 to TRBJ2-2; 8 bases line up with TRBD1. CDR1 and CDR2 (germline): PRHDT, FYEKMQ (reference sequence). The CDR3 is made up of 20 amino acids. In DNA, the CDR3 is TGTGCCAGCAGTTACATTCCGGGACAGGTGGAGCTTTTGGACACCGGGGAGCTGTTTTTC. It translates to CASSYIPGQVELLDTGELFF. The entire variable domain, with the rest obtained from reference TRBV13 and TRBJ2-2, is as follows: AAGVIQSPRHLIKEKRETATLKCYPIPRHDTVYWYQQGPGQDPQFLISFYEKMQSDKGSIPDRFSAQQFSDYHSELNMSSLELGDSALYFCASSYIPGQVELLDTGELFFGEGSRLTVL.

This clone has just a few counts. Its ends do not fully match the called genes, so a read error is possible. The chain has TRBV7-9 and TRBJ1-4; D may be TRBD1 (6 bases). CDR1 is SEHNR and CDR2 is FQNEAQ in the germline V gene (reference sequence). This CDR3 is built from 17 residues. The CDR3 sequence is CSSSSMRPGHGWGKLFF. The CDR3 coding sequence is TGTTCCAGCAGCTCGATGAGGCCGGGACATGGATGGGGAAAACTGTTTTTT.

This clone was recorded a few times. The CDR3 region has the DNA TGTGCCAGTAGTATGGTAGTGGGGCTCGCAAAACTGTTTTTT. Encoded protein: CASSMVVGLAKLFF. The chain combines TRBV19 with TRBJ1-4; a possible D gene is TRBD1 (5 bases). CDR1 is LNHDA and CDR2 is SQIVND in the germline V gene (reference sequence). The CDR3 covers 14 residues. Trimming removed 3 bases at V and 10 bases at J, with 15 bases between.

This chain joins TRBV5-1 and TRBJ1-5; 9 bases fit TRBD1. Germline-derived CDR1 and CDR2 are SGHRS and YFSETQ. The CDR3 loop spans 15 amino acids. The V and J ends lost 4 bases and 1 base, in that order; junction bases with no gene match: 3. The CDR3 region has the DNA TGCGCCAGCAGCCCGGGACAGGGAAGCAATCAGCCCCAGCATTTT. Translated, it gives CASSPGQGSNQPQHF.

V and J are TRBV5-1 and TRBJ2-7, with 7 bases matching TRBD1. The CDR3 consists of 16 residues. The trim removed 0 bases at V and 0 bases at J, leaving 6 bases unmatched. Germline CDR1 and CDR2: SGHRS and YFSETQ. The CDR3 spells CASSLGLQGSSYEQYF. In DNA form, the CDR3 reads TGCGCCAGCAGCTTGGGCCTACAGGGGTCCTCCTACGAGCAGTACTTC.

This clone was picked up a small number of times. The rearrangement links TRBV5-4 to TRBJ1-4, with D possibly TRBD1 on 5 matching bases. Trimming cost V 6 bases and J 5 bases, with 17 bases left between them. The CDR3 consists of 15 residues. Germline values: CDR1 SGHNT, CDR2 YYREEE (reference sequence). CDR3 sequence (DNA): TGTGCCAGCACCCGGGGGGGGAGAGGAAATGAAAAACTGTTTTTT. Translation gives CASTRGGRGNEKLFF.

The rearrangement links TRBV28 to TRBJ2-7, with a weak D call TRBD2 (5 bases). This CDR3 region has 16 residues. V was cut by 3 bases and J by 0 bases, with 15 bases left in between. Germline V gives CDR1 MDHEN, CDR2 SYDVKM. DNA of the CDR3: TGTGCCAGCAGTTTGGGTATCCAGCGGAGCTCCTACGAGCAGTACTTC. It specifies CASSLGIQRSSYEQYF.

The chain uses TRBV9 and TRBJ2-5; D might be TRBD2 (6 bases). The V end lost 0 bases, the J end lost 2 bases, and 11 bases lay between the germline ends. The CDR3 is made up of 15 amino acids. The V gene's germline CDR1 is SGDLS and CDR2 YYNGEE. Here the CDR3 reads CASSVAGVPQETQYF. CDR3 nucleotides: TGTGCCAGCAGCGTAGCGGGGGTCCCGCAAGAGACCCAGTACTTC.

This sequence joins TRBV7-6 and TRBJ2-2, with TRBD2 matching over 9 bases. The ends lost 5 bases at V and 7 bases at J; junction bases unmatched: 8. The CDR3 extends over 15 amino acids. From germline, CDR1 is SGHVS and CDR2 FNYEAQ. DNA for the CDR3: TGTGCCAGCAGCAAACGGCGGGAGGGCGTCGGGGAGCTGTTTTTT. Translated, it gives CASSKRREGVGELFF.

V gene TRBV27 combines with J gene TRBJ2-7; no reliable D call. Germline-derived CDR1 and CDR2 are MNHEY and SMNVEV (reference sequence). V was pared by 6 bases and J by 5 bases, with 8 bases between. The CDR3 extends over 11 amino acids. DNA of the CDR3: TGTGCCAGCAGATGGCGGCACGAGCAGTACTTC. Amino acid sequence: CASRWRHEQYF.

The chain is built from TRBV5-6 and TRBJ2-6; the match to TRBD2 covers 7 bases. The CDR3 runs to 15 residues. V gave up 2 bases and J gave up 2 bases; unmatched junction bases: 1. Germline assignment: CDR1 SGHDT and CDR2 YYEEEE. CDR3 amino acids: CASSFRGAGANVLTF. CDR3 sequence (DNA): TGTGCCAGCAGCTTTCGGGGGGCTGGGGCCAACGTCCTGACTTTC.

The chain recombines TRBV6-5 with TRBJ2-7; D may be TRBD2 (6 bases). Germline CDR1 and CDR2: MNHEY and SVGAGI. There are 12 residues in the CDR3. Deletions cut 9 bases from V and 3 bases from J, with 12 bases between. This chain's CDR3 is CASGGNSYEQYF. In DNA form, the CDR3 reads TGTGCCAGTGGAGGGAACAGCTACGAGCAGTACTTC.

V usage is TRBV6-6 and J usage is TRBJ2-1; no clear D gene. CDR1 and CDR2 from the germline V gene are MNHNY and SVGAGI (reference sequence). The CDR3 runs to 13 residues. Deletions cut 0 bases from V and 4 bases from J, with 4 bases between. CDR3 sequence (DNA): TGTGCCAGCAGTTACTCTACTTACAATGAGCAGTTCTTC. The encoded protein is CASSYSTYNEQFF.